These T cell receptor beta chains were read from a single sample in a study of T-cell reconstitution after alpha-beta-depleted transplantation in children. TCRdb itself ran the PCR reads through MiXCR, one entry per CDR3 protein. This table holds about 260,000 distinct CDR3 sequences, approximately 8% found once. The sequencing here drew on PBMCs, mostly from graft donor cells, taken 180 days after TCRalphabeta/CD19-depleted stem cell transplant. Receptors were obtained from a male patient aged 5 to 17 who had a stem cell transplant for acute lymphoblastic leukemia, so the T cells may come from the graft donor. The CDR3 runs from the conserved cysteine through the conserved F or W. The D gene is left open where the match is weak. Only some rows state a clone size, as once, few, many or a class for expanded clones.

many	TRBJ2-7	TRBV10-3	-	TGTGCCATCGGCGCTAGCCCGAGGGAAGAGCAGTACTTC	CAIGASPREEQYF
many	TRBJ2-7	TRBV2	TRBD2	TGTGCCAGCAGTGGGGACGGCGGGGGGGCTTACGAGCAGTACTTC	CASSGDGGGAYEQYF
many	TRBJ1-5	TRBV24-1	-	TGTGCCACCAGTGACCTGGACAGCAATCAGCCCCAGCATTTT	CATSDLDSNQPQHF
many	TRBJ2-1	TRBV24-1	-	TGTGCCACCGGGTCAGGAGTGCTCTACAATGAGCAGTTCTTC	CATGSGVLYNEQFF
many	TRBJ2-1	TRBV11-3	-	TGTGCCAGCAGCTTAGGTAGGGGCCCTACCTACAATGAGCAGTTCTTC	CASSLGRGPTYNEQFF
-	TRBJ2-4	TRBV6-5	-	TGTGCCAGCAGTTACTCCGAGACAGGCAAAAACATTCAGTACTTC	CASSYSETGKNIQYF
many	TRBJ2-3	TRBV28	TRBD1	TGTGCCAGCATGACAGGGGGCACAGATACGCAGTATTTT	CASMTGGTDTQYF
many	TRBJ2-5	TRBV5-5	-	TGTGCCAGCAGCTTGGCAGGGGGGGTTGAGACCCAGTACTTC	CASSLAGGVETQYF
many	TRBJ2-1	TRBV5-5	TRBD2	TGTGCCAGCAGCCCGGAGTATCAGGGACTAGCGGACAACAATGAGCAGTTCTTC	CASSPEYQGLADNNEQFF
many	TRBJ1-1	TRBV19	-	TGTGCCAGTACCCCCCGGCAGACTCTGAACACTGAAGCTTTCTTT	CASTPRQTLNTEAFF
many	TRBJ1-1	TRBV12-3/TRBV12-4	TRBD1	TGTGCCAGCAGTCCGCGGGACAGGTCCCTTGAAGCTTTCTTT	CASSPRDRSLEAFF
many	TRBJ1-3	TRBV7-6	-	TGTGCCAGCAGCTTACGTCGGAACTCTGGAAACACCATATATTTT	CASSLRRNSGNTIYF
-	TRBJ2-5	TRBV28	-	TGTGCCAGCAGTATAGGGACAAAAGAGACCCAGTACTTC	CASSIGTKETQYF
many	TRBJ2-3	TRBV24-1	TRBD1	TGTGCCACCAGTGATTCCGGCGGGGACAGGGGCACAGATACGCAGTATTTT	CATSDSGGDRGTDTQYF
few	TRBJ1-2	TRBV7-2	-	TGTGCCAGCAGCTTATGGCCAGGCATCTACACCTTC	CASSLWPGIYTF
-	TRBJ2-7	TRBV6-2/TRBV6-3	TRBD1	TGTGCCAGCAGTTACTCTCTACAGGGGTGGGAGCAGTACTTC	CASSYSLQGWEQYF
-	TRBJ2-1	TRBV4-2	-	TGTGCCATCAGCCCCAGGGTGTTAAGCTCCTACAATGAGCAGTTCTTC	CAISPRVLSSYNEQFF
many	TRBJ1-5	TRBV10-3	TRBD1	TGTGCCATCAGTGAGTCGAGAAAGGGGGCTCAGCCCCAGCATTTT	CAISESRKGAQPQHF
few	TRBJ2-3	TRBV7-2	TRBD2	TGTGCCAGCAGCCACATAGCGGGGGGGGGCACAGATACGCAGTATTTT	CASSHIAGGGTDTQYF
many	TRBJ1-1	TRBV4-2	TRBD1	TGTGCCAGCAGCCAAGAAGAGACAGGGGGTGGCACTGAAGCTTTCTTT	CASSQEETGGGTEAFF
many	TRBJ2-7	TRBV14	TRBD2	TGTGCCAGCAGCCAAGATACCGGACTAGCGGGAGGGCCATACGAGCAGTACTTC	CASSQDTGLAGGPYEQYF
many	TRBJ1-1	TRBV6-5	TRBD1	TGTGCCAGCAGTTATTTTGGGACAGGAAACACTGAAGCTTTCTTT	CASSYFGTGNTEAFF
many	TRBJ1-6	TRBV12-3/TRBV12-4	-	TGTGCCAGCAGTGCACAGGGCACCTATAATTCACCCCTCCACTTT	CASSAQGTYNSPLHF
many	TRBJ2-7	TRBV20-1	-	TGCAGTGCTAGGTCGGCCTTCCTCACAACCTACGAGCAGTACTTC	CSARSAFLTTYEQYF
many	TRBJ2-5	TRBV29-1	-	TGCAGCGTTGATTTTAGGGCTAGCGTGATACAAGAGACCCAGTACTTC	CSVDFRASVIQETQYF
many	TRBJ1-2	TRBV7-8	TRBD1	TGTGCCAGCAGCTTTGGGACAGGGCCCCGCTATGGCTACACCTTC	CASSFGTGPRYGYTF
-	TRBJ2-5	TRBV24-1	-	TGTGCCACCAGTGACTCGGGACAAGCCCTCGAGGGGACCCAGTACTTC	CATSDSGQALEGTQYF
many	TRBJ1-2	TRBV21-1	-	TGTGCCAGCAGCAAAGAAGGGACGGGCTACACCTTC	CASSKEGTGYTF
many	TRBJ2-1	TRBV5-5	-	TGTGCCAGCAGCTTGGTGGGGGGAGGCTCCTACAATGAGCAGTTCTTC	CASSLVGGGSYNEQFF
many	TRBJ2-5	TRBV18	TRBD2	TGTGCCAGCTCGACTAGCGGGTACCAAGAGACCCAGTACTTC	CASSTSGYQETQYF
once	TRBJ1-1	TRBV10-2	-	TGCGCCAGCAGCCGTATGGGGGCGAACACTGAAGCTTTCTTT	CASSRMGANTEAFF
many	TRBJ2-7	TRBV6-2/TRBV6-3	-	TGTGCCAGCAGTTACCCTATAGAATGGCACACCTACGAGCAGTACTTC	CASSYPIEWHTYEQYF
-	TRBJ2-1	TRBV18	-	TGTGCCAGCTCACGTGTCGGGGAAGGAAACAATGAGCAGTTCTTC	CASSRVGEGNNEQFF
few	TRBJ1-1	TRBV4-3	TRBD1	TGCGCCAGCAGCCAGATGACAGGGAGGGCTGAAGCTTTCTTT	CASSQMTGRAEAFF
many	TRBJ1-1	TRBV18	-	TGTGCCAGCTCACCGTACGGACCTGAAGCTTTCTTT	CASSPYGPEAFF
many	TRBJ1-4	TRBV7-2	-	TGTGCCAGCAGCTTAGCAGGGCCGCGGGGTGAAAAACTGTTTTTT	CASSLAGPRGEKLFF
many	TRBJ2-5	TRBV7-3	-	TGTGCCAGCAGCTTAGGATGGGGACCTACGGGGGAGACCCAGTACTTC	CASSLGWGPTGETQYF
many	TRBJ1-2	TRBV4-2	-	TGTGCCAGCAGCCCATCGGGTTCCGCACGCTATGGCTACACCTTC	CASSPSGSARYGYTF
many	TRBJ2-3	TRBV5-1	TRBD1	TGCGCCAGCAGCTTGGACAGGGGGATTTCCGATACGCAGTATTTT	CASSLDRGISDTQYF
many	TRBJ2-1	TRBV14	TRBD2	TGTGCCAGCAGCCAACACCTAGCGGGAGCTAACAATGAGCAGTTCTTC	CASSQHLAGANNEQFF
many	TRBJ1-2	TRBV5-6	TRBD1	TGTGCCAGCAGGGTGACAGGGTCCTATGGCTACACCTTC	CASRVTGSYGYTF
many	TRBJ2-3	TRBV11-2	-	TGTGCCAGCAGCCCCCCCCGGGGGACAGATACGCAGTATTTT	CASSPPRGTDTQYF
many	TRBJ2-2	TRBV6-2/TRBV6-3	-	TGTGCCAGCAGGGTATACACCGGGGAGCTGTTTTTT	CASRVYTGELFF
many	TRBJ1-6	TRBV9	-	TGTGCCAGCAGCGCAGGTCTTGAGGGGTATTCACCCCTCCACTTT	CASSAGLEGYSPLHF
many	TRBJ2-1	TRBV4-3	-	TGCGCCAGCAGCCAAGATGGTCGAGGGAGCTACAATGAGCAGTTCTTC	CASSQDGRGSYNEQFF
few	TRBJ2-1	TRBV30	-	TGTGCCTGGAGTCCCTCGAAGGTAAGGGCCGAGAATGAGCAGTTCTTC	CAWSPSKVRAENEQFF
many	TRBJ2-1	TRBV20-1	TRBD2	TGCAGTGCTCCGGGACTAGCCAGCTCCTACAATGAGCAGTTCTTC	CSAPGLASSYNEQFF
many	TRBJ2-1	TRBV20-1	-	TGCAGCGGCAGCTCCTACAATGAGCAGTTCTTC	CSGSSYNEQFF
-	TRBJ2-7	TRBV5-1	-	TGCGCCGGCAGCTTCTTGGGAGGCTCCTACGAGCAGTACTTC	CAGSFLGGSYEQYF
-	TRBJ2-1	TRBV4-2	TRBD2	TGTGCCAGCAGCACCGGACTAGCGGGAGTTCCCAATGAGCAGTTCTTC	CASSTGLAGVPNEQFF